In this sample, the clone carrying this T cell receptor (beta chain) turned up a few times. Its antigen is currently unknown. The sample comes from a study of blood T cells in healthy people across ages. Losses at the gene ends were 4 bases for V and 5 bases for J; bases not matched to a gene: 8. This CDR3 has 15 amino acids. Germline CDR1 and CDR2: SGHRS and YFSETQ. A second PCR, run for about 6 to 11 cycles, used a sample-barcoded 5' primer plus a J-beta primer mix. TCRdb reprocessed the 5' RACE reads with MiXCR, giving one entry per CDR3 protein. The sample has fewer than 800,000 distinct CDR3 sequences, over 45% seen once. Study observations and caveats: Samples with more naive T cells showed higher observed beta diversity. Diversity figures based on one million T cells were deemed too low. Measured against age, TCR beta diversity per million T cells decreased in a roughly linear manner.

The chain carries TRBV5-1 and TRBJ2-4, with TRBD2 matching 8 bases. This sequence originates from an older woman in good health. Input material: blood. This chain's CDR3 is CASSGSGGAENIQYF. The CDR3 DNA reads TGCGCCAGCAGCGGGTCGGGGGGGGCGGAAAACATTCAGTACTTC.